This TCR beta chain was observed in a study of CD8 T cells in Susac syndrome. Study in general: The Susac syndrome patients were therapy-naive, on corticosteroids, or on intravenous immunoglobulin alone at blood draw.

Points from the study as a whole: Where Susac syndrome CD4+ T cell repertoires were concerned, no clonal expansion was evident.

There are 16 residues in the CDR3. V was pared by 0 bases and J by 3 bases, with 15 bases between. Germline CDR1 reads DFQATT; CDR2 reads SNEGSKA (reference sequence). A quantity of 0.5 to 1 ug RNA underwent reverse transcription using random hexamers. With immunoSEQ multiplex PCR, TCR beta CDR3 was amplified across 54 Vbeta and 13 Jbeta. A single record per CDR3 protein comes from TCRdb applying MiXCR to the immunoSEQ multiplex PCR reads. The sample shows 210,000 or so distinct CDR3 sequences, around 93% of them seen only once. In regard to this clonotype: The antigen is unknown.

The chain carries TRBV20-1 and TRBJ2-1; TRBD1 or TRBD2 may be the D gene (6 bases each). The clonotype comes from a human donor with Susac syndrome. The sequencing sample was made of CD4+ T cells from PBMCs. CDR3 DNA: TGCAGTGCTAGAGATCCGAGGGGGGCGGTCTACAATGAGCAGTTCTTC. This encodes CSARDPRGAVYNEQFF.